Shown below are 18 T cell receptor beta chains from a single sample sequenced in a study of CD8 T cells in ankylosing spondylitis. Notes on the study in general: A motif of 8 or 9 highly homologous TCR beta variants was seen as apparently characteristic of ankylosing spondylitis blood.

TCRdb called the 5' RACE reads again in MiXCR, with one record for every CDR3 protein. The sample consists of about 90,000 distinct CDR3 sequences, roughly 9% of them appearing once. The antigens for these receptors are not known. The source material was blood, either unsorted or a sorted T cell fraction (not recorded which). The receptors here all came from a male donor with ankylosing spondylitis.

V is TRBV27 and J is TRBJ1-6, with D tentatively TRBD1 (5 bases). The CDR3 has 14 amino acids. Germline V gene lookup returns CDR1 MNHEY and CDR2 SMNVEV (reference sequence). With 5 bases removed from V and 6 bases from J, the gap between germline ends came to 11 bases. Written as DNA, the CDR3 is TGTGCCAGCAGTCCCTGGGGCACTAATTCACCCCTCCACTTT. The encoded protein is CASSPWGTNSPLHF.

The rearrangement links TRBV20-1 to TRBJ2-7; D not certain. Germline CDR1 reads DFQATT; CDR2 reads SNEGSKA (reference sequence). The CDR3 has 14 amino acids. V dropped 6 bases and J dropped 0 bases, with 15 bases sitting between them. The CDR3, as DNA: TGCAGTGCCCCTCGAGTGGACCTCTCCTACGAGCAGTACTTC. This sequence encodes CSAPRVDLSYEQYF.

The CDR3 DNA reads TGTGCCAGCAGCTCGGAAAGCGGGAGAGAGACCCAGTACTTC. Encoded protein: CASSSESGRETQYF. V is TRBV7-9 and J is TRBJ2-5, with 8 bases that match TRBD2. Germline V lookup: CDR1 SEHNR, CDR2 FQNEAQ (reference sequence). The CDR3 has 14 residues. V shed 4 bases, J shed 4 bases, and the junction held 5 bases outside the gene matches.

In its sample, this clonotype was seen a few times. The chain carries TRBV5-8 and TRBJ2-6; 10 bases agree with TRBD1. There are 17 residues in the CDR3. V shed 3 bases, J shed 2 bases, and the junction held 5 bases outside the gene matches. Per germline, CDR1 SGHTS and CDR2 YDEGEE. This CDR3 is CASSSGQGFPGANVLTF. CDR3 in DNA: TGTGCCAGCAGCTCGGGACAGGGGTTTCCTGGGGCCAACGTCCTGACTTTC.

For this clonotype: Relative to the germline gene, one junction end is altered; a read error may explain this. J is TRBJ1-2 and V is TRBV12-3 or TRBV12-4; no clear D gene. The length of the CDR3 is 14 residues. The CDR3 is CASSLAGRNYGHTF. The CDR3 DNA is TGTGCCAGCAGTTTAGCAGGCAGAAACTATGGCCACACCTTC.

A few counts support this clonotype. The chain employs TRBV7-7 and TRBJ2-5; D unclear. The length of the CDR3 is 15 residues. Trimming took off 1 base at V and 5 bases at J, with 14 bases between the two ends. Per the germline V gene, CDR1 is SSHAT and CDR2 is FNYEAQ (reference sequence). The CDR3 reads CASSLDISQWETQYF. The CDR3 coding sequence is TGTGCCAGCAGCTTAGACATATCCCAATGGGAGACCCAGTACTTC.

This clonotype was counted at least ten times. The chain employs TRBV5-6 and TRBJ2-7, with 11 nucleotides matching TRBD1. Germline lookup yields CDR1 SGHDT and CDR2 YYEEEE. This CDR3 comprises 15 residues. The V and J ends lost 2 bases and 0 bases, in that order; junction bases with no gene match: 1. CDR3 region: CASSFGQGASYEQYF. The CDR3 DNA sequence: TGTGCCAGCAGCTTTGGACAGGGGGCCTCCTACGAGCAGTACTTC.

Only a few counts were recorded for this clonotype. The chain is built from TRBV4-2 and TRBJ1-1; 7 bases are shared with TRBD1. CDR3 length: 15 amino acids. Germline lookup yields CDR1 LGHNA and CDR2 YNFKEQ. V gave up 4 bases and J gave up 4 bases; unmatched junction bases: 9. CDR3 sequence (DNA): TGTGCCAGCAGCCCTAAACAGGGGTTAGTCACTGAAGCTTTCTTT. Its translation: CASSPKQGLVTEAFF.

This clonotype occurred a few times. This chain joins TRBV28 and TRBJ2-1, with 12 nucleotides matching TRBD2. The CDR3 loop spans 17 amino acids. V lost 4 bases, J lost 4 bases, and 8 bases stayed unmatched. The germline V gene encodes CDR1 MDHEN and CDR2 SYDVKM. The CDR3 reads CASSSLRLAGAYNEQFF. For the CDR3, the DNA is TGTGCCAGCAGTTCCCTAAGACTAGCGGGAGCATACAATGAGCAGTTCTTC.

This clonotype has more than one count but fewer than ten. This sequence joins TRBV5-8 and TRBJ2-3, with D possibly TRBD1 on 6 matching bases. Germline CDR1 is SGHTS and CDR2 is YDEGEE. The CDR3 has 13 residues. With 4 bases removed from V and 4 bases from J, the gap between germline ends came to 10 bases. CDR3 in amino acids: CASSVRQADTQYF. The CDR3 coding sequence is TGTGCCAGCAGCGTTAGACAGGCAGATACGCAGTATTTT. Full variable domain (remainder filled in from reference TRBV5-8 and TRBJ2-3): EAGVTQSPTHLIKTRGQQATLRCSPISGHTSVYWYQQALGLGLQFLLWYDEGEERNRGNFPPRFSGRQFPNYSSELNVNALELEDSALYLCASSVRQADTQYFGPGTRLTVL.

This clonotype has more than one count but fewer than ten. The J gene is TRBJ2-4, the V gene TRBV24-1, with TRBD1 matching over 7 bases. Germline trimming cut 10 bases from V and 0 bases from J; bases unmatched to any gene: 5. The CDR3 is 14 residues long. The V gene's germline CDR1 is KGHDR and CDR2 SFDVKD. CDR3 sequence (DNA): TGTGCCACAAACAGGGGAAGAGCCAAAAACATTCAGTACTTC. This encodes CATNRGRAKNIQYF.

This clonotype showed up many times. The chain uses TRBV7-2 and TRBJ2-6, with unresolved D. CDR1 is SGHTA and CDR2 is FQGNSA in the germline V gene. This CDR3 is 15 amino acids long. Between the trimmed V and J ends, which lost 3 bases and 1 base, there was a span of 7 bases. In DNA, the CDR3 is TGTGCCAGCAGCTTCTTTTTTTCTGGGGCCAACGTCCTGACTTTC. The encoded protein is CASSFFFSGANVLTF. Looking up the rest from reference TRBV7-2 and TRBJ2-6 gives the full variable domain: GAGVSQSPSNKVTEKGKDVELRCDPISGHTALYWYRQSLGQGLEFLIYFQGNSAPDKSGLPSDRFSAERTGGSVSTLTIQRTQQEDSAVYLCASSFFFSGANVLTFGAGSRLTVL.

Ten or more counts support this clonotype. V usage is TRBV4-1 and J usage is TRBJ2-1; TRBD1 matches 10 bases. Trimming cost V 4 bases and J 7 bases; bases outside gene matches: 13. The CDR3 covers 17 residues. Germline CDR1 is MGHRA and CDR2 is YSYEKL. CDR3 in amino acids: CASSLTPGQGDINEQFF. The CDR3 coding sequence is TGCGCCAGCAGCCTTACCCCCGGACAGGGGGATATTAATGAGCAGTTCTTC.

This clonotype was seen more than once but under ten times. The J gene is TRBJ1-5, the V gene TRBV19; 8 positions agree with TRBD1. The CDR3 consists of 16 residues. The junction had 14 bases not matched to a gene; V was cut back by 5 bases and J by 8 bases. The germline CDR1 and CDR2 sequences are LNHDA and SQIVND (reference sequence). The CDR3 loop reads CASSLRTGIVSEPQHF. CDR3 bases: TGTGCCAGTAGTCTCCGGACAGGGATAGTTTCTGAGCCCCAGCATTTT.

J is TRBJ1-1 and V is TRBV12-3 or TRBV12-4; no reliable D call. Between the trimmed V and J ends, which lost 2 bases and 3 bases, there was a span of 13 bases. The CDR3 runs 15 residues. The CDR3 DNA reads TGTGCCAGCAGTTTATTCGGGGTTCGCGACACTGAAGCTTTCTTT. Residues: CASSLFGVRDTEAFF.

In this sample, this clonotype turned up a few times. This chain connects TRBV13 to TRBJ1-1, with a tentative D call TRBD1 (6 bases). Germline V CDR1 and CDR2: PRHDT, FYEKMQ (reference sequence). V lost 2 bases and J 6 bases, leaving 10 bases between the germline ends. The CDR3 loop spans 13 amino acids. CDR3 residues: CASSLSGGPEAFF. The CDR3 bases are TGTGCCAGCAGCTTATCGGGGGGCCCTGAAGCTTTCTTT.

The rearrangement uses TRBV4-1 and TRBJ1-1; D not certain. This CDR3 comprises 15 residues. Trimming removed 0 bases at V and 5 bases at J, with 13 bases between. Germline lookup yields CDR1 MGHRA and CDR2 YSYEKL. As DNA, the CDR3 is TGCGCCAGCAGCCAAGAAGGGTCCCTCCAGACTGAAGCTTTCTTT. Amino acid sequence: CASSQEGSLQTEAFF.

Only a few counts were recorded for this clonotype. The J gene is TRBJ1-4, the V gene TRBV7-9; D perhaps matches TRBD1 (5 bases). This CDR3 comprises 14 residues. Deletions cut 4 bases from V and 5 bases from J, with 11 bases between. Germline CDR1 SEHNR, CDR2 FQNEAQ (reference sequence). In nucleotides, the CDR3 is TGTGCCAGCAGCTACGGGGGAGGAAATGAAAAACTGTTTTTT. It encodes CASSYGGGNEKLFF.